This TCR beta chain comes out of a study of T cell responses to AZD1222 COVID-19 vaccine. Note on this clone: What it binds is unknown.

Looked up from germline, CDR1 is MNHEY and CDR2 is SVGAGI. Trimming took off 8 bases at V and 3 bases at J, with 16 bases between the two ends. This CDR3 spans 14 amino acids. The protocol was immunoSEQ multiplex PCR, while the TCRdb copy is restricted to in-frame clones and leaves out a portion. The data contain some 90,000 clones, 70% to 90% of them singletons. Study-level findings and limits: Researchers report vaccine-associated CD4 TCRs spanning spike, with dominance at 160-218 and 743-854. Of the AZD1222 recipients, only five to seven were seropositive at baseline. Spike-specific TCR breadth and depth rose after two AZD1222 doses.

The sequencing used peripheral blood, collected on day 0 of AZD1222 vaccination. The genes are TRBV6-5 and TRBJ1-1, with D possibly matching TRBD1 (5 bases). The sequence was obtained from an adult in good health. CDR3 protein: CASDSRGGDTEAFF. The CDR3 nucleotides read TGTGCCAGCGATTCCCGGGGAGGGGACACTGAAGCTTTCTTT.